This passage covers 21 T cell receptor beta chains from one sample sequenced in a study of CD8 T cells in Susac syndrome. Random hexamers were used to reverse transcribe the RNA input (roughly 0.5 to 1 ug). TCRdb analysed the immunoSEQ multiplex PCR reads with MiXCR anew, one entry per CDR3 protein. The sample shows 180,000 or so distinct CDR3 sequences, less than 95% of them seen only once. Sequencing was performed on CD4+ T cells from PBMCs. The receptors were sampled from a human donor in good health.

The CDR3 sequence is CASSLSGQGADTQYF. The CDR3 coding sequence is TGCGCCAGCAGCTTATCGGGACAGGGCGCAGATACGCAGTATTTT. The V call is TRBV5-1, the J call TRBJ2-3; 9 nucleotides match TRBD1. Germline V gene lookup returns CDR1 SGHRS and CDR2 YFSETQ. J gave up 4 bases and V 2 bases, and 5 bases lay outside the gene matches. The CDR3 has 15 amino acids.

This clonotype was recorded a few times. This chain joins TRBV6-2 or TRBV6-3 and TRBJ2-1; no clear D gene. Germline V lookup: CDR1 MNHEY, CDR2 SVGEGT. V lost 4 bases and J 0 bases, leaving 4 bases between the germline ends. There are 13 residues in the CDR3. CDR3 protein: CASSWGSYNEQFF. As DNA, the CDR3 is TGTGCCAGCAGTTGGGGCTCCTACAATGAGCAGTTCTTC.

The chain uses TRBV27 and TRBJ2-5, with D hard to call. From germline, CDR1 is MNHEY and CDR2 SMNVEV (reference sequence). This CDR3 comprises 13 residues. V dropped 2 bases and J dropped 1 base, with 5 bases sitting between them. CDR3 nucleotides: TGTGCCAGCAGTTTAAACGGCCAAGAGACCCAGTACTTC. Protein: CASSLNGQETQYF.

V and J are TRBV11-2 and TRBJ2-1; TRBD2 agrees at 10 bases. CDR1 is SGHAT and CDR2 is FQNNGV in the germline V gene. Unmatched junction bases numbered 8, after V lost 5 bases and J lost 4 bases. The CDR3 has 16 amino acids. CDR3 sequence: CASSPRPSGSYNEQFF. The CDR3 DNA sequence: TGTGCCAGCAGCCCGCGGCCTAGCGGGAGTTACAATGAGCAGTTCTTC.

There are a few counts of this clonotype. This sequence joins TRBV7-3 and TRBJ1-1; a weak D match, TRBD1 (5 bases). Germline CDR1 SGHTA, CDR2 FQGTGA. Deletions cut 8 bases from V and 1 base from J, with 11 bases between. This CDR3 spans 13 amino acids. DNA for the CDR3: TGTGCCAGCTCACCCACAGGGAACACTGAAGCTTTCTTT. Its translation is CASSPTGNTEAFF.

V is TRBV23-1 and J is TRBJ2-1; 7 positions match TRBD2. TRBV23-1 is treated as an ORF (open reading frame) with a function not yet certain. This CDR3 contains 14 residues. The V gene end was trimmed by 2 bases and the J gene end by 5 bases; junction bases not matched to a gene: 3. CDR3 in DNA: TGCGCCAGCAGTCAAGGGCTAGCGGACAATGAGCAGTTCTTC. It yields the protein CASSQGLADNEQFF.

The count of this clonotype is one. V gene TRBV19 combines with J gene TRBJ2-3; 13 nucleotides line up with TRBD2. Germline assignment: CDR1 LNHDA and CDR2 SQIVND (reference sequence). Losses at the gene ends were 3 bases for V and 2 bases for J; bases not matched to a gene: 5. CDR3 length: 17 residues. CDR3: CASSIPGLAGSTDTQYF. CDR3 nucleotide sequence: TGTGCCAGTAGTATCCCGGGACTAGCGGGATCCACAGATACGCAGTATTTT.

The rearrangement uses TRBV20-1 and TRBJ2-7, with a weak D call TRBD1 (6 bases). This CDR3 is built from 13 residues. Germline loops: CDR1 DFQATT, CDR2 SNEGSKA (reference sequence). Trimming cost V 5 bases and J 2 bases, with 13 bases left between them. In DNA form, the CDR3 reads TGCAGTGCTTTTTCGACAGGACCCTACGAGCAGTACTTC. This codes for CSAFSTGPYEQYF.

The chain has TRBV21-1 and TRBJ2-7; the D call in the table, TRBD1, was not verified against the DNA. TRBV21-1 is shown as a pseudogene. The CDR3 spans 15 residues. The CDR3 region is CASSHPRDIIYEQYF. CDR3 DNA sequence: TGTGCCAGCAGCCACCCGCGGGACATTATTTACGAGCAGTACTTC.

CDR3 residues: CATSRVGPGGSTDTQYF. The DNA for the CDR3 is TGTGCCACCAGCAGAGTTGGCCCAGGCGGGAGCACAGATACGCAGTATTTT. The chain uses TRBV15 and TRBJ2-3; perhaps TRBD2 as D (5 bases). The CDR3 runs 17 residues. V was clipped by 1 base and J by 0 bases, with 14 bases between them. Germline V lookup: CDR1 LNHNV, CDR2 YYDKDF (reference sequence).

The V gene is TRBV30, the J gene TRBJ2-3; possible D gene TRBD1, 6 bases. CDR1 is GTSNPN, CDR2 SVGIG, per germline (reference sequence). V was shortened by 3 bases and J by 0 bases, with 7 bases between the two germline ends. This CDR3 has 13 residues. The CDR3 DNA reads TGTGCCTGGAGCGACAGGAGCACAGATACGCAGTATTTT. Protein sequence: CAWSDRSTDTQYF. Looking up the rest from reference TRBV30 and TRBJ2-3 gives the full variable domain: SQTIHQWPATLVQPVGSPLSLECTVEGTSNPNLYWYRQAAGRGLQLLFYSVGIGQISSEVPQNLSASRPQDRQFILSSKKLLLSDSGFYLCAWSDRSTDTQYFGPGTRLTVL.

This CDR3 is CASSAGQGRKTQYF. The CDR3 DNA is TGTGCCAGCAGTGCGGGACAGGGGAGGAAGACCCAGTACTTC. V usage is TRBV6-5 and J usage is TRBJ2-5; 10 bases are shared with TRBD1. Germline CDR1 reads MNHEY; CDR2 reads SVGAGI. This CDR3 contains 14 residues. V lost 5 bases, J lost 6 bases, and 6 bases stayed unmatched.

This chain joins TRBV7-9 and TRBJ2-3; 7 bases line up with TRBD1. The CDR3 extends over 15 amino acids. Looked up from germline, CDR1 is SEHNR and CDR2 is FQNEAQ (reference sequence). V dropped 5 bases and J dropped 2; count of bases not matched to a gene: 7. CDR3 DNA sequence: TGTGCCAGCAGCCCCGACAGGGCTCTCACAGATACGCAGTATTTT. As protein: CASSPDRALTDTQYF.

The rearrangement uses TRBV20-1 and TRBJ2-5; 9 positions agree with TRBD2. CDR1 is DFQATT and CDR2 is SNEGSKA in the germline V gene (reference sequence). Trimming cost V 6 bases and J 5 bases; bases outside gene matches: 16. The CDR3 extends over 16 amino acids. CDR3 amino acids: CSAGGSRLAGSETQYF. The CDR3 DNA sequence: TGCAGTGCCGGGGGTTCTAGGCTAGCGGGATCTGAGACCCAGTACTTC.

This chain joins TRBV9 and TRBJ2-7; D might be TRBD1 (5 bases). CDR1 SGDLS and CDR2 YYNGEE come from the germline V gene. V was cut by 4 bases and J by 5 bases, with 16 bases left in between. The CDR3 totals 14 residues. Here the CDR3 reads CASSPLQGPHEQYF. CDR3 bases: TGTGCCAGCAGCCCCCTGCAGGGCCCCCACGAGCAGTACTTC.

This rearrangement joins TRBV29-1 to TRBJ2-3; D ambiguous. V dropped 8 bases and J dropped 0 bases, with 9 bases sitting between them. Germline lookup yields CDR1 SQVTM and CDR2 ANQGSEA. The CDR3 has 12 residues. The CDR3, as DNA: TGCAGCCACGGGTCTAGCACAGATACGCAGTATTTT. Protein product: CSHGSSTDTQYF.

The chain joins TRBV10-3 to TRBJ2-7; no reliable D call. V lost 4 bases to trimming and J lost 5 bases, with 6 bases between them. This CDR3 comprises 11 residues. In germline, CDR1 is ENHRY, CDR2 SYGVKD. Here the CDR3 reads CAISVGHEQYF. The CDR3 DNA reads TGTGCCATCAGTGTAGGCCACGAGCAGTACTTC.

The chain links TRBV20-1 to TRBJ2-7; 11 bases align to TRBD2. The CDR3 covers 15 residues. Per germline, CDR1 DFQATT and CDR2 SNEGSKA (reference sequence). The trim removed 0 bases at V and 3 bases at J, leaving 4 bases unmatched. CDR3 DNA sequence: TGCAGTGCTAGAGAACAGCTAGCGGGAGGCTACGAGCAGTACTTC. Translating gives CSAREQLAGGYEQYF.

This sequence joins TRBV7-9 and TRBJ2-3; D is perhaps TRBD1 (6 bases). Germline V lookup: CDR1 SEHNR, CDR2 FQNEAQ (reference sequence). The CDR3 sequence is 15 residues long. The V end lost 7 bases, the J end lost 6 bases, and 20 bases lay between the germline ends. The CDR3 DNA follows: TGTGCCAGCACAAGTCGGTGGGGCCAGGGGGATACGCAGTATTTT. This gives the protein CASTSRWGQGDTQYF.

This chain joins TRBV4-2 and TRBJ1-1; a weak D match, TRBD1 (6 bases). Germline V gene sequence: CDR1 LGHNA, CDR2 YNFKEQ. The V end lost 0 bases, the J end lost 3 bases, and 11 bases lay between the germline ends. The CDR3 is made up of 15 amino acids. In DNA form, the CDR3 reads TGTGCCAGCAGCCAAGAAGGGGGGCGGGACACTGAAGCTTTCTTT. This gives the protein CASSQEGGRDTEAFF.

This chain joins TRBV2 and TRBJ2-7, with TRBD2 matching over 11 bases. The germline CDR1 and CDR2 sequences are SNHLY and FYNNEI. The CDR3 extends over 14 amino acids. J was trimmed by 7 bases and V by 2 bases; bases with no gene match: 4. CDR3 nucleotide sequence: TGTGCCAGCAGTGAAAGGACTAGCGGGCCAGAGCAGTACTTC. Translating gives CASSERTSGPEQYF.